This is a list of T cell receptor beta chains from one sample in a study of blood T cell repertoires in COVID-19. Using immunoSEQ multiplex PCR, the repertoire was profiled, and TCRdb retains in-frame clones only, with some absent. The table shows about 44,000 clones, with about nine tenths occurring only once. What was sequenced was peripheral blood. Every receptor here comes from an elderly woman in a cohort sampled during active or convalescent COVID-19. Both conserved end residues are part of each CDR3. D genes are given only for firm matches.

TRBJ2-4,13,TRBV12-3/TRBV12-4,TRBD1,CATAQGNKNIQYF,TGTGCCACCGCACAGGGGAACAAAAACATTCAGTACTTC
TRBJ1-5,13,TRBV29-1,.,CSVWAGLNQPQHF,TGCAGCGTTTGGGCGGGACTCAATCAGCCCCAGCATTTT
TRBJ1-5,14,TRBV5-3,.,CARSLWRGSQPQHF,TGTGCCAGAAGCTTGTGGCGTGGGAGTCAGCCCCAGCATTTT
TRBJ1-4,15,TRBV5-1,TRBD1,CASSGGQGLGEKLFF,TGCGCCAGCAGCGGTGGACAGGGGTTGGGGGAAAAACTGTTTTTT
TRBJ1-1,13,TRBV12-3/TRBV12-4,TRBD1,CAGRQGIGTEAFF,TGTGCCGGCCGACAGGGTATAGGCACTGAAGCTTTCTTT
TRBJ2-2,20,TRBV27,TRBD2,CASSSGQLAGLPLHTGELFF,TGTGCCAGCAGTTCTGGTCAACTAGCGGGCCTTCCCCTCCACACCGGGGAGCTGTTTTTT
TRBJ2-2,15,TRBV9,.,CASSVARGYTGELFF,TGTGCCAGCAGCGTAGCCCGCGGCTACACCGGGGAGCTGTTTTTT
TRBJ2-7,11,TRBV3-1/TRBV3-2,.,CASSHGGEQYF,TGTGCCAGCAGCCACGGGGGCGAGCAGTACTTC
TRBJ1-2,14,TRBV19,TRBD1,CATVLPGGNYGYTF,TGTGCCACTGTCCTGCCAGGGGGGAACTATGGCTACACCTTC
TRBJ2-5,14,TRBV5-1,.,CASSLGGDQETQYF,TGCGCCAGCAGCTTGGGGGGAGATCAAGAGACCCAGTACTTC
TRBJ1-5,12,TRBV6-5,TRBD1,CATQGTNQPQHF,TGTGCCACACAGGGGACCAATCAGCCCCAGCATTTT
TRBJ2-5,14,TRBV5-6,TRBD2,CASSRTSGRETQYF,TGTGCCAGCAGCCGGACTAGCGGGAGAGAGACCCAGTACTTC
TRBJ1-1,15,TRBV6-2/TRBV6-3,TRBD1,CASSDRGHRNTEAFF,TGTGCCAGCAGTGACAGGGGACACCGGAACACTGAAGCTTTCTTT
TRBJ2-7,14,TRBV4-1,.,CASSQLAGAYEQYF,TGCGCCAGCAGCCAACTAGCAGGAGCCTACGAGCAGTACTTC
TRBJ2-5,14,TRBV28,TRBD2,CASRKNGGEETQYF,TGTGCCAGCAGGAAAAATGGGGGGGAAGAGACCCAGTACTTC
TRBJ1-3,15,TRBV9,.,CASSARTLSGNTIYF,TGTGCCAGCAGCGCCAGGACACTCTCTGGAAACACCATATATTTT
TRBJ1-1,14,TRBV7-2,.,CASSRTTLNTEAFF,TGTGCCAGCAGTCGTACTACACTGAACACTGAAGCTTTCTTT
TRBJ1-4,13,TRBV2,.,CASNRATNEKLFF,TGTGCCAGTAACAGAGCAACTAATGAAAAACTGTTTTTT
TRBJ2-5,17,TRBV7-8,.,CASSLIGGGALKETQYF,TGTGCCAGCAGCTTGATAGGTGGAGGGGCTCTGAAAGAGACCCAGTACTTC